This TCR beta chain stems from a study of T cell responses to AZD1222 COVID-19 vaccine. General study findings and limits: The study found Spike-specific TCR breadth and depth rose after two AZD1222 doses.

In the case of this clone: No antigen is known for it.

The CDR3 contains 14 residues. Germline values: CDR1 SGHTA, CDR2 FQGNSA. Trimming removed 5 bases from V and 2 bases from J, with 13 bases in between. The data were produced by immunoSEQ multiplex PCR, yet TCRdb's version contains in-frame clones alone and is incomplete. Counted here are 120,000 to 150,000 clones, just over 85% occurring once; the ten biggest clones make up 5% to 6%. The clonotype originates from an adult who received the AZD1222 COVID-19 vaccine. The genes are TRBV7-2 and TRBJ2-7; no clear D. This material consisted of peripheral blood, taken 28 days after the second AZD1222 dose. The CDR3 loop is CASSLYPSPYEQYF. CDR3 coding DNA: TGTGCCAGCAGCCTGTACCCCTCCCCCTACGAGCAGTACTTC.